This TCR beta chain was identified during a study of OX40 agonist ivuxolimab in advanced cancers. Notes on the research overall: Ivuxolimab was a fully human IgG2 agonistic monoclonal antibody targeting the costimulatory receptor OX40 (CD134). Intravenous ivuxolimab was administered to patients every 2 weeks at six dose levels: 0.01, 0.1, 0.3, 1.5, 3 and 10 mg/kg. Of the 50 to 55 patients in dose escalation, 19 had hepatocellular carcinoma, about 15 had melanoma, 9 had renal cell carcinoma and 9 had head and neck cancer. The dose-escalation cohort was around 84% male with a mean age of about 54 years, ranging from roughly 23 to 90. Prior anti-PD-1, anti-PD-L1 or anti-CTLA-4 therapy was permitted, and 40% of dose-escalation patients had received checkpoint inhibitors. Three dose-escalation patients achieved partial responses, one with hepatocellular carcinoma and two with cutaneous melanoma. The point of sequencing TCRbeta in the periphery was to test whether ivuxolimab changed TCR sequence diversity and drove clonal T-cell expansion. The paper describes the monotherapy dose-escalation part (N of about 47 patients) of the phase I trial of ivuxolimab.

Genomic DNA was isolated from the sorted cells so that the TCRbeta CDR3 region could be sequenced. The immunoSEQ Assay was used to sequence the TCRbeta CDR3 regions. Imported from immuneACCESS, the table was reduced by TCRdb to in-frame sequences with V and J called. These copies leave out some clones; in studies compared against another copy, an unresolved V gene accounts for under half, and the cause of the remainder is not known. This sample has approximately 84,000 clones in its table, and roughly nine tenths of those were observed once. 0.15% to 0.2% of the sample goes to the ten largest clones. Patients with autoimmune disease history or receiving systemic immunosuppression were excluded from the trial. Peripheral blood for TCR sequencing was collected from all dose cohorts at baseline, on cycle 4 day 1, and on cycle 7 day 1. The samples were taken from a phase I, first-in-human, multicenter, open-label dose-escalation trial of ivuxolimab. Adults with locally advanced or metastatic melanoma, renal cell, hepatocellular, or head and neck squamous cell carcinoma were enrolled in the trial. Before TCR sequencing, CD4+ T cells and CD8+ T cells were sorted from peripheral blood as separate populations.

The CDR3 contains 14 residues, cysteine and phenylalanine counted. Only the CDR3 region is kept as DNA, spanning 42 bases read in frame from base 1. V has 3 bases trimmed and J has 7 bases trimmed; junction bases matching no gene number 8. From a lookup of the germline V gene, CDR1 and CDR2 are LGHNA and YNFKEQ. Results and caveats for the whole study, not just this receptor: Low levels of normalized T-cell clonal expansion were also shown by some nonresponding patients. Partial responders in the 0.1-3.0 mg/kg groups had among the lowest normalized peripheral clonal expansion, especially among CD8+ T cells. Which antigens the clonally expanded peripheral T cells were specific for was not determined. On average, CD8+ T cells showed more expanded clones than CD4+ T cells after ivuxolimab. At doses of 0.1 to 3.0 mg/kg, clonal expansion of both CD4+ and CD8+ T cells in blood was seen between baseline and week 6.

On this clone: No antigen is known for it. Base quality data are lacking; no much larger clone is found one base away.

The V and J segments used are TRBV4-2 and TRBJ1-2; TRBD1 matches 7 bases in the middle. The specimen was CD4+ or CD8+ T cells sorted from blood, collected in a trial of the OX40 agonist ivuxolimab. The receptor was isolated from an adult with an advanced solid tumor such as melanoma, head and neck, liver or kidney cancer. This receptor carries the CDR3 CASSQAAGGFGYTF. The base sequence is TGTGCCAGCAGCCAGGCCGCAGGGGGATTTGGCTACACCTTC.